One sample yielded the 2 T cell receptor beta chains listed below, sequenced in a study of TIL therapy for anti-PD-1-resistant metastatic lung cancer (dated by TCRdb to the early 2020s). TCR beta CDR3 regions were amplified from genomic DNA with the immunoSEQ v3 hsTCRB kit using bias-controlled multiplex PCR. Imported from immuneACCESS, the table was reduced by TCRdb to in-frame sequences with V and J called. These copies leave out some clones; in studies compared against another copy, an unresolved V gene accounts for under half, and the cause of the remainder is not known. The sample table records about 36,000 clones; around 67% of these occur just once. The top ten constitute under 7.5% of the sample. This sample's time point label indicates: pre-treatment sample, taken before nivolumab and TIL therapy. This sample comprised blood, obtained at baseline. Receptors originate from a person between 30 and 80 years old with non-small cell lung cancer.

Of note for this clone: The junction departs from the called germline gene at one end, perhaps through a read error. The V call is TRBV7-7, the J call TRBJ2-1; no reliable D call. The CDR3 is made up of 13 amino acids. The germline CDR1 and CDR2 sequences are SSHAT and FNYEAQ (reference sequence). The DNA for the CDR3 is TGTGCTAGCAGCTTAGATGGCACGGATGAGCAGTTCTTC. Its translation is CASSLDGTDEQFF. Supplemented by reference TRBV7-7 and TRBJ2-1, the full variable domain reads GAGVSQSPRYKVTKRGQDVTLRCDPISSHATLYWYQQALGQGPEFLTYFNYEAQPDKSGLPSDRFSAERPEGSISTLTIQRTEQRDSAMYRCASSLDGTDEQFFGPGTRLTVL.

The chain carries TRBV11-2 and TRBJ2-7, with D possibly TRBD2 on 5 matching bases. Germline V lookup: CDR1 SGHAT, CDR2 FQNNGV. The V end was cut by 1 base, the J end by 0 bases, with 10 bases between. CDR3 length: 15 residues. The CDR3 nucleotides read TGTGCCAGCAGCTTAGCTCCGGGAAACTCCTACGAGCAGTACTTC. It codes for CASSLAPGNSYEQYF.